This is a list of T cell receptor beta chains from one sample in a study of blood T cell repertoires in COVID-19. The assay was immunoSEQ multiplex PCR, and TCRdb's table has in-frame clones only and misses some. The table has fewer than 70,000 clones, about nine tenths seen once. Sequences were obtained from peripheral blood. These receptors were taken from a woman between 70 and 85 years old with active COVID-19. The CDR3 runs from the conserved cysteine through the conserved F or W. A D gene is named only where the DNA matches it firmly. Clone size, where shown, is once, few, many, or a class for clones that have expanded.

D	V	J	size	DNA	CDR3
TRBD2	TRBV7-2	TRBJ2-7	-	TGTGCCAGCAGCTTAGCCCCCGGAGGTTCCGTAAGCGGGAGGGGCTACGAGCAGTACTTC	CASSLAPGGSVSGRGYEQYF
TRBD1	TRBV14	TRBJ1-2	-	TGTGCCAGCAGCCATGGATGGAGCTCTGACAGGGCGGACTATGGCTACACCTTC	CASSHGWSSDRADYGYTF
-	TRBV24-1	TRBJ1-1	once	TGTGCCACCACCCAGGCGGGAGACCCGAGGGCTTTCTTT	CATTQAGDPRAFF
-	TRBV28	TRBJ1-5	-	TGTGCCAGCATCACCGCGCGGCGTTACAATCAGCCCCAGCATTTT	CASITARRYNQPQHF
TRBD2	TRBV9	TRBJ2-1	-	TGTGCCAGCAGCGTCTGGTCTAGCGGGCTTGACGAGCAGTTCTTC	CASSVWSSGLDEQFF
TRBD2	TRBV15	TRBJ2-1	-	TGTGCCACCAGCAGGGACATAGCGGGATCTATGCTGGTAAATGAGCAGTTCTTC	CATSRDIAGSMLVNEQFF
TRBD2	TRBV6-4	TRBJ2-5	few	TGTGCCAGCAGTCTTCTAGCGGGAGAAGGAGAGACCCAGTACTTC	CASSLLAGEGETQYF
TRBD1	TRBV27	TRBJ2-1	-	TGTGCCAGCAGTCCAGAAAAGAAGACAGGGTTAAATGAGCAGTTCTTC	CASSPEKKTGLNEQFF
TRBD2	TRBV6-2/TRBV6-3	TRBJ2-1	-	TGTGCCAGCAGCTTCCCCGGGACTAGCGAGGAGTATGAGCAGTTCTTC	CASSFPGTSEEYEQFF
-	TRBV9	TRBJ2-5	-	TGTGCCAGCAGCGTCTCGATAGTCGCGGGGGAGACCCAGTACTTC	CASSVSIVAGETQYF
TRBD1	TRBV30	TRBJ1-2	-	TGTGCCTCTACGTACCCGGGACAGGGGCTATATGGCTACACCTTC	CASTYPGQGLYGYTF
-	TRBV28	TRBJ2-1	-	TGTGCCAGCAGTTTAATACAGCAGGACAATGAGCAGTTCTTC	CASSLIQQDNEQFF
-	TRBV10-1	TRBJ2-7	-	TGCGCCAGCAGTGCGGGTCCTAACGGCGAGCAGTACTTC	CASSAGPNGEQYF
TRBD2	TRBV10-3	TRBJ2-7	-	TGTGCCATCAGTGCGAAGGGGCTAGCGGGAGCCCTTGACTCCTACGAGCAGTACTTC	CAISAKGLAGALDSYEQYF
-	TRBV5-4	TRBJ1-3	-	TGTGCCAGCAGCTTGGACGGGTCTGGAAACACCATATATTTT	CASSLDGSGNTIYF
TRBD2	TRBV28	TRBJ2-7	-	TGTGCCAGCAGTTCGACTAGCGGCCTCACCCACGAGCAGTACTTC	CASSSTSGLTHEQYF
-	TRBV28	TRBJ2-1	-	TGTGCCAGCGGGGGGACAGTTCTGGGCTACAATGAGCAGTTCTTC	CASGGTVLGYNEQFF
TRBD2	TRBV19	TRBJ2-3	-	TGTGCCAGTAGTAATGGGGACTACCCAACTAGCACAGATACGCAGTATTTT	CASSNGDYPTSTDTQYF
-	TRBV6-5	TRBJ2-7	-	TGTGCCAGCACCAAAGGTCTGGGGGCGTACGTACAGTACTTC	CASTKGLGAYVQYF
TRBD1	TRBV5-1	TRBJ2-7	-	TGCGCCAGCAGCCTGGACAGGGGGGCCTACGAGCAGTACTTC	CASSLDRGAYEQYF
-	TRBV10-1	TRBJ1-6	-	TGCGCCAGCAGTGCCTCGGTGGATAATTCACCCCTCCACTTT	CASSASVDNSPLHF
TRBD1	TRBV5-1	TRBJ1-1	once	TGCGCCAGCAGCACTAATCCGGGACAGGGGACTGAAGCTTTCTTT	CASSTNPGQGTEAFF
-	TRBV15	TRBJ1-4	-	TGTGCCACCAGCAGGGACTCAGGACCTAATGAAAAACTGTTTTTT	CATSRDSGPNEKLFF
-	TRBV5-1	TRBJ1-2	once	TGCGCCAGCAGCCGGGACAACGACTATGGCTACACCTTC	CASSRDNDYGYTF
TRBD2	TRBV5-1	TRBJ2-1	-	TGCGCCAGCACCTGGTATGCGGGAGAGTCGTACAATGAGCAGTTCTTC	CASTWYAGESYNEQFF
-	TRBV4-1	TRBJ2-7	-	TGCGCCAGCAGCTCCCGAGCCTCCTACGAGCAGTACTTC	CASSSRASYEQYF
TRBD2	TRBV7-2	TRBJ2-3	-	TGTGCCAGCAGCCCGGGGGGAGGGCGGACAGATACGCAGTATTTT	CASSPGGGRTDTQYF
TRBD1	TRBV19	TRBJ1-2	-	TGTGCCAGTAGTATAGTCACCGGGACAGGCATTCATGGCTACACCTTC	CASSIVTGTGIHGYTF
TRBD2	TRBV27	TRBJ2-7	few	TGTGCCAGCAGAATCACTAGCGGGACTACCTACGAGCAGTACTTC	CASRITSGTTYEQYF
TRBD1	TRBV27	TRBJ1-2	-	TGTGCCAGCAGCAGAGCGACAGGGCAGGGCTACACCTTC	CASSRATGQGYTF
TRBD2	TRBV9	TRBJ2-3	-	TGTGCCAGCAGCGTTTCGGGTGCGGGGGGCGCAGATACGCAGTATTTT	CASSVSGAGGADTQYF
-	TRBV13	TRBJ1-1	-	TGTGCCAGCCGTTGGGGCTGGGACACTGAAGCTTTCTTT	CASRWGWDTEAFF
-	TRBV18	TRBJ2-5	-	TGTGCCAGCTCACCCGAGAACCAAGAGACCCAGTACTTC	CASSPENQETQYF
TRBD1	TRBV24-1	TRBJ2-1	-	TGTGCCACCAGTGACCCGGACAGGTTTGAGCAGTTCTTC	CATSDPDRFEQFF
-	TRBV19	TRBJ2-7	-	TGTGCCAGTAGTCTTGAGGGTTACTACGAGCAGTACTTC	CASSLEGYYEQYF
TRBD1	TRBV6-5	TRBJ2-7	few	TGTGCCAGCAGTAGAAAACGGACAGGGTATGGTGAGCAGTACTTC	CASSRKRTGYGEQYF
TRBD1	TRBV7-3	TRBJ1-2	-	TGTGCCAGCAGCTTAAGAGCAGGGGGTGGCTACACCTTC	CASSLRAGGGYTF
TRBD1	TRBV4-1	TRBJ2-7	-	TGCGCCAGCAGCCACCTGGGACAGGGAATTGCCGACGAGCAGTACTTC	CASSHLGQGIADEQYF
-	TRBV9	TRBJ2-3	-	TGTGCCAGCAGCGTAGAATTGGGAGGCGACCCCCCGTATACGCAGTATTTT	CASSVELGGDPPYTQYF
TRBD2	TRBV10-1	TRBJ2-1	few	TGCGCCAGCAGTACCGTGGGAGCGGGAACCTACAATGAGCAGTTCTTC	CASSTVGAGTYNEQFF
-	TRBV5-4	TRBJ1-4	-	TGTGCCAGCAGCTTCCAGGGTAGAGTAAATGAAAAACTGTTTTTT	CASSFQGRVNEKLFF
-	TRBV27	TRBJ2-5	-	TGTGCCAGCAGTTTATGGTCGGCAGGGCCACCCTTTGTCCAAGAGACCCAGTACTTC	CASSLWSAGPPFVQETQYF
TRBD1	TRBV11-2	TRBJ2-1	-	TGTGCCAGCAGCTCCGCCCGGGACAGGGTAGGTGAGCAGTTCTTC	CASSSARDRVGEQFF
TRBD2	TRBV30	TRBJ2-1	-	TGTGCCTGGGGGGCTGGTGCGGGAGGCCTCCACAATGAGCAGTTCTTC	CAWGAGAGGLHNEQFF
TRBD2	TRBV3-1/TRBV3-2	TRBJ2-7	-	TGTGCCAGCAGTCCGACTAGCGGGGGATACGAGCAGTACTTC	CASSPTSGGYEQYF
TRBD2	TRBV27	TRBJ2-7	-	TGTGCCAGCAGTTACGCTAGCGGGAGCTCCTACGAGCAGTACTTC	CASSYASGSSYEQYF
TRBD1	TRBV25-1	TRBJ2-7	-	TGTGCCAGCAGAAAACAGGGGGCCTCCTACGAGCAGTACTTC	CASRKQGASYEQYF
-	TRBV10-3	TRBJ1-4	-	TGTGCCATTTCGACAGGCCGAAATGAAAAACTGTTTTTT	CAISTGRNEKLFF
-	TRBV7-8	TRBJ2-1	few	TGTGCCAGCAGCTTAACTGGGGGCGACGCGATTTACAATGAGCAGTTCTTC	CASSLTGGDAIYNEQFF
TRBD2	TRBV14	TRBJ2-1	-	TGTGCCAGCAGCCCCACTAGCGGGAAGGAAAATGAGCAGTTCTTC	CASSPTSGKENEQFF
-	TRBV18	TRBJ2-3	-	TGTGCCAGCTCTTCTTTCACAGATACGCAGTATTTT	CASSSFTDTQYF
TRBD2	TRBV6-6	TRBJ2-2	-	TGTGCCAGCAGTCGAGCGACCCTAGCGGTTTCCGGGGAGCTGTTTTTT	CASSRATLAVSGELFF
-	TRBV5-6	TRBJ2-5	-	TGTGCCAGCAGCTTCGAATCTAAACAAGAGACCCAGTACTTC	CASSFESKQETQYF
-	TRBV9	TRBJ1-3	-	TGTGCCAGCAGCGTAGAAGGGGCTGGAAACACCATATATTTT	CASSVEGAGNTIYF
-	TRBV25-1	TRBJ2-1	-	TGTGCCAGCAGTGACGGACAGAGCTCCTACAATGAGCAGTTCTTC	CASSDGQSSYNEQFF
-	TRBV11-2	TRBJ1-1	-	TGTGCCAGCAGCCTTTCCCCCATAAGGGGCACTGAAGCTTTCTTT	CASSLSPIRGTEAFF
TRBD1	TRBV9	TRBJ2-5	-	TGTGCCAGCAGCGTAAGCGGGACAGGGCAAGAGACCCAGTACTTC	CASSVSGTGQETQYF